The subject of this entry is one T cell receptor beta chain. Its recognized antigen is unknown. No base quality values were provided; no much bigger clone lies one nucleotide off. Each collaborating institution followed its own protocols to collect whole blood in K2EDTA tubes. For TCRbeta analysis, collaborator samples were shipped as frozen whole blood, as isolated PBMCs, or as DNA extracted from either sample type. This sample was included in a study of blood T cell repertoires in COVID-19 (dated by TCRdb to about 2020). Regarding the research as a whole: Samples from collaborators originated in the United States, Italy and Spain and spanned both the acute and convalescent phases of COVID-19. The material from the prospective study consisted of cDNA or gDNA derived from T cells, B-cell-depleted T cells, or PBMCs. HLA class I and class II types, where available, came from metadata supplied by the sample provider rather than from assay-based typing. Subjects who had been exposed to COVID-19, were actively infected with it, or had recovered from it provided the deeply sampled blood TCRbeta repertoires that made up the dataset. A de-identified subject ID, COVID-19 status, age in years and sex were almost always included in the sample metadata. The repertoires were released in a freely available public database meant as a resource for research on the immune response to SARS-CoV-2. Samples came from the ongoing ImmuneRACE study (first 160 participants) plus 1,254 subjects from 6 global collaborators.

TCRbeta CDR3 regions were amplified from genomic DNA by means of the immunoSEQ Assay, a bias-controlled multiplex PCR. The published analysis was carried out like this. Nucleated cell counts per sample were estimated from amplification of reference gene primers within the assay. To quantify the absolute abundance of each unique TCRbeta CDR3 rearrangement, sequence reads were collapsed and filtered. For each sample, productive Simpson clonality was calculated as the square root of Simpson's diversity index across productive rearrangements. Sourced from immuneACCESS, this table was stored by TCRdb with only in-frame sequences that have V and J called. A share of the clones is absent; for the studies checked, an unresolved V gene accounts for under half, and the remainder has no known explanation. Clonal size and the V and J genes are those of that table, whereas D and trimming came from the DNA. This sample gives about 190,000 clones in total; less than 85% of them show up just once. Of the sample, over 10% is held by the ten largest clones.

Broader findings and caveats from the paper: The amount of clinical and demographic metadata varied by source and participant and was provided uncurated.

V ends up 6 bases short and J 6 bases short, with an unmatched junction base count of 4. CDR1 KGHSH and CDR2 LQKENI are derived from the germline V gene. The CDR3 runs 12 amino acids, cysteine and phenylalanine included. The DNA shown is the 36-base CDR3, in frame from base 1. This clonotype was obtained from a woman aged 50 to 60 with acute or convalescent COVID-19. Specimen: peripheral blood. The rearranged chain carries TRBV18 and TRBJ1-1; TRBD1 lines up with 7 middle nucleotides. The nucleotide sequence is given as TGTGCCAGCTCCCCGACAGGGCCTGAAGCTTTCTTT. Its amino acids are CASSPTGPEAFF.